A selection of T cell receptor beta chains follows, all from one sample in a study of shared T cell receptors in the human thymus. Some clones are missing from TCRdb's copy, which holds only in-frame ones; the method was immunoSEQ multiplex PCR. The data show some 700,000 clones, roughly 90% seen once. These data were also reused for a study on human thymus T cells.

Sequenced sample: thymocytes. Receptors originate from a boy under two years old with a congenital heart defect. The CDR3 runs from the conserved cysteine through the conserved F or W. The D gene is left open where the match is weak. A clone size is listed for some rows: how often the clone was seen (once, few, many), or a class if it is expanded.

size | J | D | V | DNA | CDR3
. | TRBJ2-7 | TRBD1 | TRBV9 | TGTGCCAGCAGCCCTCGGACAGGAACCTACGAGCAGTACTTC | CASSPRTGTYEQYF
. | TRBJ2-7 | TRBD2 | TRBV4-2 | TGTGCCAGCAGCCAGTATTCCCCGGGACTAGCGGGAGTAGAGTTCCCCTACGAGCAGTACTTC | CASSQYSPGLAGVEFPYEQYF
. | TRBJ2-1 | TRBD2 | TRBV11-2 | TGTGCCAGCAGCTGCGGGACTAGCGGGAGTTATGAGCAGTTCTTC | CASSCGTSGSYEQFF
. | TRBJ2-7 | TRBD2 | TRBV6-5 | TGTGCCGAAAGGGCAGGGAGGGGATACGAGCAGTACTTC | CAERAGRGYEQYF
. | TRBJ2-1 | TRBD2 | TRBV28 | TGTGCCAGCAGTCCTAGCGGGGCTACCTACAATGAGCAGTTCTTC | CASSPSGATYNEQFF
once | TRBJ2-1 | . | TRBV5-8 | TGTGCCAGCAGCTTGGCCCTGGGCGGGGAGCAGTTCTTC | CASSLALGGEQFF
. | TRBJ2-1 | . | TRBV9 | TGTGCCAGCAGCGGGGGGCCACTAGCGCACTCCTACAATGAGCAGTTCTTC | CASSGGPLAHSYNEQFF
. | TRBJ1-5 | TRBD1 | TRBV27 | TGTGCCAGCAGTTTATCGATAGTGGACAGGGGCCCTGGATGGGATCAGCCCCAGCATTTT | CASSLSIVDRGPGWDQPQHF
. | TRBJ2-7 | TRBD1 | TRBV7-9 | TGTGCCAGCAGCTGGCCCCTCCGGGACAGGGAGACCTACGAGCAGTACTTC | CASSWPLRDRETYEQYF
. | TRBJ2-3 | . | TRBV4-1 | TGCGCCAGCAGCCAGGGGGCCCTGTTTGGGTGGCCTAGCACAGATACGCAGTATTTT | CASSQGALFGWPSTDTQYF
. | TRBJ2-7 | TRBD1 | TRBV18 | TGTGCCAGCTCACCCGGGACAGGGGGGGGTGAGCAGTACTTC | CASSPGTGGGEQYF
. | TRBJ1-2 | . | TRBV9 | TGTGCCAGCAGCGACCGAGATGGCTACACCTTC | CASSDRDGYTF
. | TRBJ1-1 | . | TRBV5-1 | TGCGCCAGCAGACACCGACAAAGGGGCGAGGACACTGAAGCTTTCTTT | CASRHRQRGEDTEAFF
. | TRBJ1-4 | TRBD1 | TRBV9 | TGTGCCAGCAGCGCCGGGGACAGGGACGAAAAACTGTTTTTT | CASSAGDRDEKLFF
few | TRBJ2-7 | TRBD1 | TRBV25-1 | TGTGCCAGCAGCCTGACAGGGCAGAACTGCGAGCAGTACTTC | CASSLTGQNCEQYF
. | TRBJ2-1 | TRBD1 | TRBV30 | TGTGCCTGGAGGCTGGGACAGGGCACCTACAATGAGCAGTTCTTC | CAWRLGQGTYNEQFF
. | TRBJ2-5 | TRBD1 | TRBV4-3 | TGCGCCAGCAGCCACCCCAACGGGACCCCCCGGGACAGTCAAGAGACCCAGTACTTC | CASSHPNGTPRDSQETQYF
. | TRBJ1-3 | TRBD1 | TRBV29-1 | TGCAGCGTTGAAACGGACAGGGCTGGAAACACCATATATTTT | CSVETDRAGNTIYF
. | TRBJ2-5 | . | TRBV30 | TGTGCCTGGGGTGGCACAAAAGAGACCCAGTACTTC | CAWGGTKETQYF
. | TRBJ1-5 | . | TRBV4-3 | TGCGCCAGCAGCCCCCAGGGAGGAGGGCAGCCCCAGCATTTT | CASSPQGGGQPQHF
. | TRBJ1-5 | . | TRBV12-5 | TGTGCTAGTGGTTCATGGAAAGAGGGTGGGGGCAATCAGCCCCAGCATTTT | CASGSWKEGGGNQPQHF
once | TRBJ2-7 | TRBD2 | TRBV11-3 | TGTGCCAGCAGCTTAGAGGGGCGGGAGGGCCTCCACGAGCAGTACTTC | CASSLEGREGLHEQYF
once | TRBJ2-1 | TRBD2 | TRBV10-3 | TGTGCCATCAGTGGGGCTAGCGGGATCTATGAGCAGTTCTTC | CAISGASGIYEQFF
once | TRBJ2-1 | TRBD2 | TRBV4-2 | TGTGCCAGCAGCCAAGACTGCGGGACAGTGAGGACCGGGACTAGCGGGAGACGGTACAATGAGCAGTTCTTC | CASSQDCGTVRTGTSGRRYNEQFF
. | TRBJ1-2 | . | TRBV7-2 | TGTGCCAGCGTTGGTATAGTTGTTCGGGGGGGGAACTATGGCTACACCTTC | CASVGIVVRGGNYGYTF
. | TRBJ1-4 | . | TRBV11-3 | TGTGCCAGCAGCTTCGGTGCAACTAATGAAAAACTGTTTTTT | CASSFGATNEKLFF
. | TRBJ2-1 | TRBD1 | TRBV29-1 | TGCAGCGTTGTGGTTGAACAGGGGGGTGAGCAGTTCTTC | CSVVVEQGGEQFF
. | TRBJ2-4 | TRBD2 | TRBV28 | TGTGCCAGCAGTTCTCAAAAGGGACTAGCGGGAGAAGTGGAGGAAAACATTCAGTACTTC | CASSSQKGLAGEVEENIQYF
once | TRBJ2-2 | . | TRBV21-1 | TGTGCCAGCAGCAAAGCGGGAAGGACAGGGTACACCGGGGAGCTGTTTTTT | CASSKAGRTGYTGELFF
. | TRBJ1-4 | . | TRBV20-1 | TGCAGTGCTAGGGTGACAGAGGAACTGTTTTTT | CSARVTEELFF
. | TRBJ2-1 | . | TRBV10-3 | TGTGCCATCAGTGAGATCCTAGCGAGTGAATGGGAGCAGTTCTTC | CAISEILASEWEQFF
. | TRBJ2-7 | . | TRBV5-1 | TGCGCCAGCAGCTTACAGGACAAGGGCAGGGAAGGCAGCGAGCAGTACTTC | CASSLQDKGREGSEQYF
. | TRBJ2-7 | . | TRBV14 | TGTGCCAGCAGCCCCCACCCCGGGACTCCCTTTTACGAGCAGTACTTC | CASSPHPGTPFYEQYF